This T cell receptor beta chain is drawn from a study of a mutant IDH1 vaccine in newly diagnosed glioma. Study in general: Onset of vaccination occurred 4-6 weeks following radiotherapy alone, or with temozolomide cycles.

This CDR3 is built from 14 residues. The ends lost 9 bases at V and 0 bases at J; junction bases unmatched: 0. Germline CDR1 reads WSHSY; CDR2 reads SAAADI. This clone was seen only once. Antigen unknown. Time point described: week 11, during vaccination. Each dose delivered 300 ug of mutant IDH1 20-mer peptide subcutaneously with imiquimod. Using immunoSEQ multiplex PCR, the repertoire was profiled, and TCRdb retains in-frame clones only, with some absent. The data contain about 130,000 clones, around three quarters of them singletons. The V gene is TRBV10-2, the J gene TRBJ2-2; 11 bases fit TRBD1. The sample in question was PBMCs, obtained from a glioma patient whose treatment included an IDH1 peptide vaccine. This TCR derives from a middle-aged man with glioma. The CDR3: CARGQGANTGELFF. CDR3 in DNA: TGCGCCAGGGGACAGGGGGCGAACACCGGGGAGCTGTTTTTT.